The 21 T cell receptor beta chains reported below all come from one sample, sequenced in a study of post-analysis software for immune sequencing data. General study points: Four or five TRBV segments, TRBV5-6, TRBV5-1 and TRBV20-1 among them, were found more frequent in patients than controls.

Prepared libraries of TCR beta cDNA carried unique molecular identifiers. TCRdb fed the PCR reads into MiXCR, producing one record per CDR3 protein. The table records about 680,000 distinct CDR3 sequences, approximately 60% of them present only once. Their specific antigens are unknown. Source material: blood. The source is a girl aged 2-9 years with multiple sclerosis.

This clonotype was found a few times. V and J are TRBV7-8 and TRBJ2-5; tentatively, D is TRBD2 (6 bases). Per the germline V gene, CDR1 is SGHVS and CDR2 is FQNEAQ. The CDR3 has 17 residues. V was pared by 0 bases and J by 5 bases, with 19 bases between. The CDR3 spells CASSLAIGWRDGETQYF. CDR3 in DNA: TGTGCCAGCAGCTTAGCGATTGGATGGCGGGACGGGGAGACCCAGTACTTC.

This clonotype was observed once. The chain employs TRBV12-5 and TRBJ1-2; weak D call: TRBD1 (5 bases). The CDR3 has 16 amino acids. V was pared by 0 bases and J by 0 bases, with 11 bases between. Germline loops: CDR1 LGHNT, CDR2 FRNRAP. The CDR3 coding sequence is TGTGCTAGTGGTTTGGTATTGGGACCCTCTAACTATGGCTACACCTTC. This encodes CASGLVLGPSNYGYTF.

The V call is TRBV6-4, the J call TRBJ2-1, with D possibly being TRBD1 (7 bases). The germline V gene has CDR1 MRHNA and CDR2 SNTAGT. With 3 bases removed from V and 6 bases from J, the gap between germline ends came to 15 bases. The CDR3 is 15 residues long. CDR3 region: CASSEWRGQGNEQFF. Written as DNA, the CDR3 is TGTGCCAGCAGTGAATGGAGGGGGCAGGGCAATGAGCAGTTCTTC.

Only a few counts were recorded for this clonotype. V is TRBV12-3 or TRBV12-4 and J is TRBJ1-1; TRBD1 aligns across 11 bases. The CDR3 has 14 amino acids. The V gene end was trimmed by 6 bases and the J gene end by 4 bases; junction bases not matched to a gene: 4. The CDR3 region is CASRLGTGGTEAFF. DNA for the CDR3: TGTGCCAGCAGGCTTGGGACAGGGGGCACTGAAGCTTTCTTT.

Only a few counts were recorded for this clonotype. The junction departs from germline at one end; a sequencing error may be responsible. V is TRBV5-1 and J is TRBJ1-1; D is unresolved. CDR1 SGHRS and CDR2 YFSETQ come from the germline V gene. The CDR3 has 13 residues. The CDR3: CASSLKVNTEAFF. The CDR3 DNA sequence: TGTGCCAGCAGCTTAAAGGTGAACACTGAAGCTTTCTTT.

The CDR3 region has the DNA TGCAGTGCTACCCAGGTGGTTGGGAATGAGCAGTTCTTC. Its translation: CSATQVVGNEQFF. The chain recombines TRBV20-1 with TRBJ2-1; D unresolved. V was clipped by 4 bases and J by 7 bases, with 14 bases between them. The germline V gene has CDR1 DFQATT and CDR2 SNEGSKA (reference sequence). This CDR3 region has 13 residues.

The genes are TRBV5-6 and TRBJ2-5; D gene unclear. Trimming removed 0 bases from V and 0 bases from J, with 9 bases in between. This CDR3 has 15 amino acids. CDR1 and CDR2 from the germline V gene are SGHDT and YYEEEE. CDR3 loop: CASSLDSLYQETQYF. CDR3 sequence (DNA): TGTGCCAGCAGCTTGGACAGCCTGTACCAAGAGACCCAGTACTTC.

This rearrangement joins TRBV20-1 to TRBJ2-3; 12 nucleotides line up with TRBD2. Germline assignment: CDR1 DFQATT and CDR2 SNEGSKA (reference sequence). Trimming cost V 0 bases and J 3 bases; bases outside gene matches: 4. The CDR3 runs to 16 residues. CDR3 DNA: TGCAGTGCTAGAGATCCGACTAGCGGGGGAACAGATACGCAGTATTTT. This codes for CSARDPTSGGTDTQYF.

This clonotype has more than one count but fewer than ten. V is TRBV12-3 or TRBV12-4 and J is TRBJ2-5; a possible D gene is TRBD1 (5 bases). Deletions cut 5 bases from V and 1 base from J, with 14 bases between. The CDR3 is made up of 15 amino acids. The CDR3 sequence: CASSPGWGTQETQYF. In nucleotides, the CDR3 is TGTGCCAGCAGTCCAGGGTGGGGAACCCAAGAGACCCAGTACTTC.

This clonotype has just a few counts. This sequence joins TRBV27 and TRBJ2-3; 9 bases agree with TRBD1. J was trimmed by 0 bases and V by 6 bases; bases with no gene match: 4. The CDR3 consists of 15 residues. CDR1 is MNHEY and CDR2 is SMNVEV in the germline V gene (reference sequence). The CDR3 DNA is TGTGCCAGCAGCCAGGACAGGGGTAGCACAGATACGCAGTATTTT. Its translation is CASSQDRGSTDTQYF.

In regard to this clonotype: The junction shows a germline mismatch at one end, possibly a read error. V usage is TRBV12-3 or TRBV12-4 and J usage is TRBJ1-2; TRBD1 matches 9 bases. The CDR3 consists of 14 residues. CDR3 coding DNA: TGTGCCGGCAGACGGACACGGACAGGGGAAGGCTACACCTTC. The encoded protein is CAGRRTRTGEGYTF.

This chain links TRBV12-5 with TRBJ2-6, with D possibly TRBD2 on 5 matching bases. The germline CDR1 and CDR2 sequences are LGHNT and FRNRAP. With 5 bases removed from V and 0 bases from J, the gap between germline ends came to 23 bases. The CDR3 runs to 20 residues. Written as DNA, the CDR3 is TGTGCTAGTGGTCCTAAACCGAACAAGACGGGGTTCTCTGGGGCCAACGTCCTGACTTTC. Translated: CASGPKPNKTGFSGANVLTF. The full variable domain, in which reference TRBV12-5 and TRBJ2-6 provide the parts outside the CDR3, is DARVTQTPRHKVTEMGQEVTMRCQPILGHNTVFWYRQTMMQGLELLAYFRNRAPLDDSGMPKDRFSAEMPDATLATLKIQPSEPRDSAVYFCASGPKPNKTGFSGANVLTFGAGSRLTVL.

This clonotype has just a few counts. The genes are TRBV5-1 and TRBJ1-1, with a possible D match to TRBD1 (5 bases). CDR1 SGHRS and CDR2 YFSETQ come from the germline V gene. Trimming pared 2 bases from V and 1 base from J, leaving 12 bases between. The CDR3 runs to 15 residues. This chain's CDR3 is CASSFRLGANTEAFF. The CDR3 coding sequence is TGCGCCAGCAGCTTTAGATTAGGGGCGAACACTGAAGCTTTCTTT.

The rearrangement joins TRBV6-2 or TRBV6-3 to TRBJ2-5; tentatively, D is TRBD1 (6 bases). CDR1 and CDR2 (germline): MNHEY, SVGEGT. The CDR3 loop spans 13 amino acids. V lost 6 bases, J lost 4 bases, and 12 bases lay in between. CDR3 protein: CASRDSALETQYF. The CDR3 DNA sequence: TGTGCCAGCAGGGACAGCGCCTTAGAGACCCAGTACTTC.

A note on this clonotype: One end of the junction does not line up with germline, which may come from a read error. The chain uses TRBV5-1 and TRBJ2-5; possibly TRBD1 for D (6 bases). This CDR3 has 14 amino acids. Germline CDR1 is SGHRS and CDR2 is YFSETQ. The CDR3 coding sequence is TGCGCCAGTAGCTCGGACAGACTTCAAGAGACCCAGCACTTC. Amino acids: CASSSDRLQETQHF.

The V gene is TRBV6-5, the J gene TRBJ1-2; 8 positions match TRBD1. The V and J ends lost 6 bases and 6 bases, in that order; junction bases with no gene match: 0. Germline V gene data show CDR1 as MNHEY and CDR2 as SVGAGI. The CDR3 is 11 residues long. The CDR3 nucleotides are TGTGCCAGCAGACAGGGGGATGGCTACACCTTC. Translation: CASRQGDGYTF.

This clonotype appeared a few times. This chain links TRBV7-6 with TRBJ2-7; 7 bases agree with TRBD2. Losses at the gene ends were 0 bases for V and 3 bases for J; bases not matched to a gene: 11. The CDR3 covers 17 residues. Germline V gives CDR1 SGHVS, CDR2 FNYEAQ. The CDR3 DNA follows: TGTGCCAGCAGCTTAGCTAGCGGGCGATCCCTATACTACGAGCAGTACTTC. It is translated as CASSLASGRSLYYEQYF.

The genes are TRBV7-9 and TRBJ2-1; tentatively, D is TRBD1 (6 bases). The CDR3 totals 15 residues. CDR1 and CDR2 from the germline V gene are SEHNR and FQNEAQ (reference sequence). The germline V and J ends were trimmed by 4 bases and 2 bases, with 12 bases remaining between them. CDR3 in amino acids: CASSSDRVTYNEQFF. The CDR3 DNA reads TGTGCCAGCAGCTCGGACAGAGTCACCTACAATGAGCAGTTCTTC.

The chain is built from TRBV20-1 and TRBJ2-1; 10 bases map to TRBD2. Germline CDR1 reads DFQATT; CDR2 reads SNEGSKA (reference sequence). This CDR3 has 14 residues. V lost 6 bases, J lost 6 bases, and 8 bases stayed unmatched. The CDR3 spells CSAGRTSGINEQFF. The CDR3 DNA sequence: TGCAGTGCCGGCCGGACTAGCGGAATCAATGAGCAGTTCTTC.

This clonotype is a singleton in its sample. The chain couples TRBV7-2 to TRBJ1-4; 7 bases are a match to TRBD1. After removal of 4 bases from V and 3 bases from J, the junction contained 2 bases not matched to a gene. The CDR3 runs 14 residues. Germline lookup yields CDR1 SGHTA and CDR2 FQGNSA. CDR3 protein: CASSSGTANEKLFF. CDR3 DNA sequence: TGTGCCAGCAGCTCCGGGACAGCTAATGAAAAACTGTTTTTT.

Here the CDR3 reads CASSIGAGGPYEQFF. CDR3 bases: TGTGCCAGCAGCATCGGGGCGGGGGGGCCGTATGAGCAGTTCTTC. V gene TRBV5-6 combines with J gene TRBJ2-1; 9 bases fit TRBD2. The trim removed 4 bases at V and 8 bases at J, leaving 10 bases unmatched. The length of the CDR3 is 15 residues. The germline CDR1 and CDR2 sequences are SGHDT and YYEEEE.